The T cell receptor beta chain described here comes from a study of beta chain features in type 1 diabetes. On the study more broadly: Summed over all samples, the examined sorted cells came to about 110 million. Study-wide points: Comparison showed that naive, central memory and Treg TCRB repertoires appeared more similar among patients than among healthy donors.

Sorted cells reached over 98% purity in every population. V shed 0 bases and J shed 2 bases, with 8 bases lying between them. The CDR3 covers 14 residues. CDR1 is SEHNR and CDR2 is FQNEAQ in the germline V gene (reference sequence). Expressed TCRB transcripts were sequenced after all isolated RNA was converted to cDNA. Profiled with immunoSEQ multiplex PCR; TCRdb holds only in-frame clones, not every one. The table has under 400,000 clones, about 20% seen once. There are a few counts of this clone. Its antigen is still unknown. This TCR was recovered from a woman aged 18-35 years in good health. Source material: naive CD4+ T cells from blood. This chain connects TRBV7-9 to TRBJ2-7; D is undetermined. CDR3 sequence reads: CASSLASRPYEQYF. CDR3 sequence (DNA): TGTGCCAGCAGCTTAGCTAGCAGACCCTACGAGCAGTACTTC.